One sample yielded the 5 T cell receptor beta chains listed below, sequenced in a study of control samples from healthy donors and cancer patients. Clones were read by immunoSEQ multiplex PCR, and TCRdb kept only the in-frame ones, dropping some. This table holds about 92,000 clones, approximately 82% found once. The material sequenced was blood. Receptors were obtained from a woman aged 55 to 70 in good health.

For the CDR3, the DNA is TGTGCCAGCAGTTACTCAAGGGGTAGCGGGTCTTCTACGGATACGCAGTATTTT. Its protein product is CASSYSRGSGSSTDTQYF. The chain combines TRBV6-2 or TRBV6-3 with TRBJ2-3; 7 bases are a match to TRBD2. Germline lookup yields CDR1 MNHEY and CDR2 SVGEGT. The CDR3 length is 18 residues. Trimming cost V 0 bases and J 6 bases; bases outside gene matches: 15.

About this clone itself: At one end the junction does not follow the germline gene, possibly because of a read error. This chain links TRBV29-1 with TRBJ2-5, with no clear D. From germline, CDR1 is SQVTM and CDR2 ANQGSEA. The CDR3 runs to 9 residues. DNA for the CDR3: TGCAGCGCTGAAGAGACCCAGTACTTC. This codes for CSAEETQYF.

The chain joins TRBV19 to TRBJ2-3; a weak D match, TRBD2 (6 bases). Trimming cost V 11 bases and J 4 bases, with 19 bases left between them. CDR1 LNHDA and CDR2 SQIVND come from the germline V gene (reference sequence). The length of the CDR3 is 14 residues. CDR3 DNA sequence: TGTGCCTCCAAGATGGGGGGTGGAGCAGATACGCAGTATTTT. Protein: CASKMGGGADTQYF.

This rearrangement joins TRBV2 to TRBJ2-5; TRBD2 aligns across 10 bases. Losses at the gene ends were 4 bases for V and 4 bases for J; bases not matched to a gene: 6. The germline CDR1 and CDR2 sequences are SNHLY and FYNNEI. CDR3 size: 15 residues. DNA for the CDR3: TGTGCCAGCAGTGGAGCGGGAGGGCCCCGAGAGACCCAGTACTTC. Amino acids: CASSGAGGPRETQYF.

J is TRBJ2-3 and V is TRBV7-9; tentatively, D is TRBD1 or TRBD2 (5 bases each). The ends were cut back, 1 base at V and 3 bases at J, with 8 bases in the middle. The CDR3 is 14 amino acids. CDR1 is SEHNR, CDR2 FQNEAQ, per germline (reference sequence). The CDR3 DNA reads TGTGCCAGCAGCTTAGGGGGGAGAACAGATACGCAGTATTTT. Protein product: CASSLGGRTDTQYF.